These 15 T cell receptor beta chains were sequenced from one sample in a study of human thymus T cells. Clones were read by immunoSEQ multiplex PCR, and TCRdb kept only the in-frame ones, dropping some. Seen here are roughly 130,000 clones, just under 95% observed once, and the top ten hold less than 0.03%. Thymus tissue was removed during corrective cardiac surgery. The sample consisted of thymus tissue. The source of these receptors is a boy less than two years old with a congenital heart defect but otherwise immunologically healthy.

V gene TRBV29-1 combines with J gene TRBJ1-5; TRBD1 matches 10 bases. Trimming cost V 6 bases and J 0 bases; bases outside gene matches: 2. The CDR3 covers 14 residues. The germline V gene encodes CDR1 SQVTM and CDR2 ANQGSEA. The CDR3 nucleotides read TGCAGCGTCCGGGACAGGGGTAGCAATCAGCCCCAGCATTTT. Protein sequence: CSVRDRGSNQPQHF.

The CDR3 loop reads CASSQELRDGYNEQFF. The CDR3 nucleotides read TGCGCCAGCAGCCAAGAACTCCGGGACGGCTACAATGAGCAGTTCTTC. This chain connects TRBV4-1 to TRBJ2-1, with D tentatively TRBD1 or TRBD2 (5 bases each). The CDR3 covers 16 residues. The germline gives CDR1 MGHRA, CDR2 YSYEKL. Between the trimmed V and J ends, which lost 0 bases and 3 bases, there was a span of 12 bases.

The genes are TRBV5-6 and TRBJ2-7; 10 bases align to TRBD1. V dropped 1 base and J dropped 4; count of bases not matched to a gene: 11. The CDR3 covers 17 residues. Germline values: CDR1 SGHDT, CDR2 YYEEEE. As DNA, the CDR3 is TGTGCCAGCAGCTTGAACAATCGACAGGGGGCGACTTACGAGCAGTACTTC. Residues: CASSLNNRQGATYEQYF. Full variable domain (rest looked up from reference TRBV5-6 and TRBJ2-7): DAGVTQSPTHLIKTRGQQVTLRCSPKSGHDTVSWYQQALGQGPQFIFQYYEEEERQRGNFPDRFSGHQFPNYSSELNVNALLLGDSALYLCASSLNNRQGATYEQYFGPGTRLTVT.

The chain couples TRBV11-3 to TRBJ2-6; TRBD2 might be the D (5 bases). In germline, CDR1 is SGHNT, CDR2 YENEEA. This CDR3 is built from 15 residues. V was shortened by 2 bases and J by 2 bases, with 7 bases between the two germline ends. CDR3 loop: CASSLMRAGANVLTF. The CDR3 region has the DNA TGTGCCAGCAGCTTAATGAGGGCTGGGGCCAACGTCCTGACTTTC.

The rearrangement links TRBV5-6 to TRBJ2-5; no reliable D call. Germline V gene data show CDR1 as SGHDT and CDR2 as YYEEEE. The V gene lost 0 bases and the J gene lost 5 bases, with 11 bases spanning the gap. This CDR3 is built from 14 residues. CDR3 sequence: CASSLEVAWETQYF. Here the CDR3 DNA reads TGTGCCAGCAGCTTGGAGGTAGCCTGGGAGACCCAGTACTTC.

This rearrangement joins TRBV27 to TRBJ2-7, with 7 bases fitting TRBD1. The V segment lost 0 bases and the J segment 2 bases; nucleotides outside the gene matches: 7. Germline CDR1 and CDR2: MNHEY and SMNVEV (reference sequence). This CDR3 is built from 16 residues. CDR3 in DNA: TGTGCCAGCAGTTTATCGTCCCTTGGACAGGCCTACGAGCAGTACTTC. This sequence encodes CASSLSSLGQAYEQYF.

This clone occurred once. The rearrangement uses TRBV4-2 and TRBJ2-1; 12 positions match TRBD2. The CDR3 is 20 residues long. Germline CDR1 is LGHNA and CDR2 is YNFKEQ. V gave up 9 bases and J gave up 4 bases; unmatched junction bases: 22. Written as DNA, the CDR3 is TGTGCCAGTGCGATGGGGCTAGCGGGGGGGGCCTCTACCTCGTACAATGAGCAGTTCTTC. Translating it yields CASAMGLAGGASTSYNEQFF.

In the case of this clone: The sample carries other DNA sequences with the same CDR3. The rearrangement uses TRBV20-1 and TRBJ1-1; D is unclear. The CDR3 has 11 amino acids. V was trimmed by 3 bases and J by 4 bases, leaving 6 bases between them. The germline V gene has CDR1 DFQATT and CDR2 SNEGSKA (reference sequence). The DNA of the CDR3 is TGCAGTGCTAGGGGCGGCACTGAAGCTTTCTTT. It translates to CSARGGTEAFF.

This clone showed up just once. V usage is TRBV6-5 and J usage is TRBJ2-7; TRBD1 or TRBD2 may be the D gene (5 bases each). The CDR3 sequence is 14 residues long. V was pared by 2 bases and J by 5 bases, with 13 bases between. Germline assignment: CDR1 MNHEY and CDR2 SVGAGI. CDR3: CASSYRGPVHEQYF. The DNA for the CDR3 is TGTGCCAGCAGTTACCGGGGACCAGTCCACGAGCAGTACTTC.

This chain joins TRBV20-1 and TRBJ1-6, with D hard to call. The CDR3 totals 11 residues. V shed 0 bases and J shed 12 bases, with 6 bases lying between them. The germline gives CDR1 DFQATT, CDR2 SNEGSKA (reference sequence). In nucleotides, the CDR3 is TGCAGTGCTAGAGATGGGGAACCCCTCCACTTT. As protein: CSARDGEPLHF.

The chain joins TRBV19 to TRBJ1-2; 8 positions agree with TRBD1. The CDR3 runs 15 residues. CDR1 is LNHDA, CDR2 SQIVND, per germline (reference sequence). The V segment lost 5 bases and the J segment 6 bases; nucleotides outside the gene matches: 11. In DNA form, the CDR3 reads TGTGCCAGTAGTCCAATCCCCGGACAGGGAGATGGCTACACCTTC. Encoded protein: CASSPIPGQGDGYTF.

The chain uses TRBV2 and TRBJ1-1; D remains ambiguous. Germline CDR1 reads SNHLY; CDR2 reads FYNNEI. Deletions cut 3 bases from V and 3 bases from J, with 8 bases between. The CDR3 totals 13 residues. The CDR3 loop is CASSDNPDTEAFF. CDR3 sequence (DNA): TGTGCCAGCAGTGATAATCCGGACACTGAAGCTTTCTTT.

This chain joins TRBV5-5 and TRBJ2-1; D tentatively reads TRBD1 or TRBD2 (5 bases each). The CDR3 contains 17 residues. The V end was cut by 2 bases, the J end by 0 bases, with 15 bases between. From germline, CDR1 is SGHKS and CDR2 YYEKEE (reference sequence). The CDR3, as DNA: TGTGCCAGCAGCTTCTATATCTGGGGGAGCTCCTACAATGAGCAGTTCTTC. This sequence encodes CASSFYIWGSSYNEQFF.

The V and J genes are TRBV2 and TRBJ2-1; D ambiguous. The CDR3 loop spans 16 amino acids. Between the trimmed V and J ends, which lost 6 bases and 7 bases, there was a span of 22 bases. Germline assignment: CDR1 SNHLY and CDR2 FYNNEI. CDR3 in DNA: TGTGCCAGCAGCCTAGTCCTCCGGAACGTAGCAAATGAGCAGTTCTTC. This gives the protein CASSLVLRNVANEQFF.

The genes are TRBV6-1 and TRBJ1-5; D gene ambiguous. The germline gives CDR1 MNHNS, CDR2 SASEGT. This CDR3 comprises 13 residues. The V end lost 7 bases, the J end lost 4 bases, and 11 bases lay between the germline ends. In DNA, the CDR3 is TGTGCCAGCACCCCGAATCGAAATCAGCCCCAGCATTTT. Its protein product is CASTPNRNQPQHF.